The clone carrying this TCR beta chain was seen only a few times. Its antigen is not identified. This entry belongs to a study of PD-1 blockade in classical Hodgkin lymphoma. Autologous stem cell transplantation was followed by relapse in every patient, and brentuximab vedotin exposure varied. Patients had relapsed/refractory classical Hodgkin lymphoma with complete response, partial response or progressive disease as best response. TCRdb keeps only in-frame clones here, not all; method: immunoSEQ multiplex PCR. The table lists more than 140,000 clones, around four fifths of them singletons. Germline V gives CDR1 SGHRS, CDR2 YFSETQ. The CDR3 is 14 amino acids. Trimming took 0 bases from V and 6 from J, leaving 12 bases between them. Study-wide results and limits: Patients who responded completely had about the same baseline diversity as newly diagnosed patients.

This receptor was obtained from a human donor with classical Hodgkin lymphoma. The specimen comprised peripheral blood mononuclear cells (PBMCs), sampled before the second cycle of nivolumab. The genes are TRBV5-1 and TRBJ1-2, with TRBD1 as a possible D gene (6 bases). The chain's CDR3 is CASSLARRGDGYTF. CDR3 coding DNA: TGCGCCAGCAGCTTGGCAAGGAGGGGGGATGGCTACACCTTC.